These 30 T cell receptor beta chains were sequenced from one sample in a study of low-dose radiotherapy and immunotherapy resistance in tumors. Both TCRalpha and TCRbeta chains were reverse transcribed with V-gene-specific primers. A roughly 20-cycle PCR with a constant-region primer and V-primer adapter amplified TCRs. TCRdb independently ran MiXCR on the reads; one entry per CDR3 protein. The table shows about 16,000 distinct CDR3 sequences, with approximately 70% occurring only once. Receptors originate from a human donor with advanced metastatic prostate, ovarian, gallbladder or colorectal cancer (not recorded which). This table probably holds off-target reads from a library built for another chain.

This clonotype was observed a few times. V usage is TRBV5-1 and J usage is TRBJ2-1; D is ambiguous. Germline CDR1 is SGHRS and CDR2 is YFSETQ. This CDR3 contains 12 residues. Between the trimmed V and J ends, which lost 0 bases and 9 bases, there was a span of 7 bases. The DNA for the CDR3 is TGCGCCAGCAGCTTGGGCTGGACTGAGCAGTTCTTC. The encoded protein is CASSLGWTEQFF.

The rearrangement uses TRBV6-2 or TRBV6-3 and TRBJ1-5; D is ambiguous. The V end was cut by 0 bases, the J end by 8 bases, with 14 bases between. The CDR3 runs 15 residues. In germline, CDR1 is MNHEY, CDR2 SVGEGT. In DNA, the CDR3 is TGTGCCAGCAGTTACTCGAAGGCGGGAAGGGAGCCCCAGCATTTT. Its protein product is CASSYSKAGREPQHF.

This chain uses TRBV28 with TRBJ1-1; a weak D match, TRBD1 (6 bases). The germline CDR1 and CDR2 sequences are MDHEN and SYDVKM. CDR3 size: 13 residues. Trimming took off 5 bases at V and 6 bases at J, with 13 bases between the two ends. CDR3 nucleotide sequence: TGTGCCAGCAGTCTAGGGGGAAGGGCTGAAGCTTTCTTT. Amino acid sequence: CASSLGGRAEAFF.

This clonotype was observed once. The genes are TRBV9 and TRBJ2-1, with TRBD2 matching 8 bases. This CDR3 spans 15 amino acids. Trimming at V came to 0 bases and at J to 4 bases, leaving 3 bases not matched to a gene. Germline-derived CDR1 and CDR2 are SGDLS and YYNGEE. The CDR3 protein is CASSVVLAAYNEQFF. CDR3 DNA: TGTGCCAGCAGCGTAGTACTAGCGGCTTACAATGAGCAGTTCTTC. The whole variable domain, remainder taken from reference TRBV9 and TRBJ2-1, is DSGVTQTPKHLITATGQRVTLRCSPRSGDLSVYWYQQSLDQGLQFLIQYYNGEERAKGNILERFSAQQFPDLHSELNLSSLELGDSALYFCASSVVLAAYNEQFFGPGTRLTVL.

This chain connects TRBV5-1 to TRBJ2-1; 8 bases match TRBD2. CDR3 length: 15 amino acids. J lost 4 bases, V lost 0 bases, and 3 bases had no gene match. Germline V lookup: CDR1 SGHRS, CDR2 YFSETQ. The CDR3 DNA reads TGCGCCAGCAGCTTGGAGCGGGGGCTTTACAATGAGCAGTTCTTC. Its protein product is CASSLERGLYNEQFF.

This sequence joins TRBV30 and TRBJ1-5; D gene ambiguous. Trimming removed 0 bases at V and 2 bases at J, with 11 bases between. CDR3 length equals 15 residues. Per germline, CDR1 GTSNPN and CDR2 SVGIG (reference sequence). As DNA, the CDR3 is TGTGCCTGGAGTGTATCGGCCGGTGGCAATCAGCCCCAGCATTTT. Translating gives CAWSVSAGGNQPQHF.

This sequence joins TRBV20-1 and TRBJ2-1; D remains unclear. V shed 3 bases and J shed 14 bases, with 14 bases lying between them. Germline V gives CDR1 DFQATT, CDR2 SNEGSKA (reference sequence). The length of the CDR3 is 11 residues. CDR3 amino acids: CSARKSLWEFF. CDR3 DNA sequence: TGCAGTGCTAGGAAGAGTCTGTGGGAGTTCTTC.

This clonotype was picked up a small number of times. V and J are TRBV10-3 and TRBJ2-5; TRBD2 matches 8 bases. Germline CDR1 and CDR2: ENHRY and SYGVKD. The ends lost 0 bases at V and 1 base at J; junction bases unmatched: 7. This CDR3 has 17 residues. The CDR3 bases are TGTGCCATCAGTGAGTCGAGCGGGGGAACAGCCCAAGAGACCCAGTACTTC. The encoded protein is CAISESSGGTAQETQYF.

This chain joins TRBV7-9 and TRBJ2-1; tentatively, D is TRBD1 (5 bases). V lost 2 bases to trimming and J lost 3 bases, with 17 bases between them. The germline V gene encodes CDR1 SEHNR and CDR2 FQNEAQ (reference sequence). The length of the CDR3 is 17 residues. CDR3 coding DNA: TGTGCCAGCAGCTTAACCTACTGGACAAGCCTCTACAATGAGCAGTTCTTC. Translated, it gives CASSLTYWTSLYNEQFF.

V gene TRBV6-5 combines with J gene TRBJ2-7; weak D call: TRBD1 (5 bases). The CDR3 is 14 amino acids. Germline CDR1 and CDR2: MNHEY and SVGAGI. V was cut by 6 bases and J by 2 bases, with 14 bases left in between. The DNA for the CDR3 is TGTGCCAGCAGAGAGGCTACAGGAACCTACGAGCAGTACTTC. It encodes CASREATGTYEQYF.

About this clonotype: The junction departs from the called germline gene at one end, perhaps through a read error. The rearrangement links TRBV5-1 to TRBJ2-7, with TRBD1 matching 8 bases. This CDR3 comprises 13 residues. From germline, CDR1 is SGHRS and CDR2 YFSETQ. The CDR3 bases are TGTGCCAGCAGCTGGACAGGGCCCAACGAGCAGTACTTC. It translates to CASSWTGPNEQYF.

For the CDR3, the DNA is TGCAGCGTTGCGGGACGCCCTACCAGAGGGGACAATGAGCAGTTCTTC. It translates to CSVAGRPTRGDNEQFF. This chain joins TRBV29-1 and TRBJ2-1; either TRBD1 or TRBD2 may supply D (5 bases each). V lost 4 bases and J 5 bases, leaving 21 bases between the germline ends. This CDR3 has 16 amino acids. Germline assignment: CDR1 SQVTM and CDR2 ANQGSEA.

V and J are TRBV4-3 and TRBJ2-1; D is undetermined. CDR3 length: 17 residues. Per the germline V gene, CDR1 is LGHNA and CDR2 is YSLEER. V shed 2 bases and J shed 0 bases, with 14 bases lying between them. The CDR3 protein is CASSQPDEPDSYNEQFF. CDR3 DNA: TGCGCCAGCAGCCAACCGGACGAACCTGACTCCTACAATGAGCAGTTCTTC.

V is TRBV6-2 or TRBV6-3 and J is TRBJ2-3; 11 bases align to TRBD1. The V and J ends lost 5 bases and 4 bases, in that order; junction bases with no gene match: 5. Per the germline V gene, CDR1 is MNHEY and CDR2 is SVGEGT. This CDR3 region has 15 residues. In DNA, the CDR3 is TGTGCCAGCAGTCGGACAGGGGGCATTGCAGATACGCAGTATTTT. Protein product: CASSRTGGIADTQYF.

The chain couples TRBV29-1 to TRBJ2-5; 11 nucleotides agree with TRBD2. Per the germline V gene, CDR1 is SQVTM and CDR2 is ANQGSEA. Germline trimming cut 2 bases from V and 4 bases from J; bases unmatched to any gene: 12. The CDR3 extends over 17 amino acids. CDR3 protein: CSVETRTSGLGGETQYF. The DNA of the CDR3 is TGCAGCGTTGAAACTCGGACTAGCGGGTTGGGAGGAGAGACCCAGTACTTC.

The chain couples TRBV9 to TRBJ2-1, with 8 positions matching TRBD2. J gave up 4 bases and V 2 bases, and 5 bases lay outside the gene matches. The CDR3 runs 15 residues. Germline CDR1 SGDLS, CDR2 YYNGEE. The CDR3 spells CASSVGSGEYNEQFF. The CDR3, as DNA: TGTGCCAGCAGCGTGGGTAGCGGGGAATACAATGAGCAGTTCTTC.

The CDR3 sequence is CASSVGDRGREAFF. The DNA for the CDR3 is TGTGCCAGCAGCGTCGGGGACAGGGGGCGGGAAGCTTTCTTT. This rearrangement joins TRBV9 to TRBJ1-1; 12 bases are shared with TRBD1. V gave up 2 bases and J gave up 8 bases; unmatched junction bases: 4. CDR1 SGDLS and CDR2 YYNGEE come from the germline V gene. This CDR3 contains 14 residues.

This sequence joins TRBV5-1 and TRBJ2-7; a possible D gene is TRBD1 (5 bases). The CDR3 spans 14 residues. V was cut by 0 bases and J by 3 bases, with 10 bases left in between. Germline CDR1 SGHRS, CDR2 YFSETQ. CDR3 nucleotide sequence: TGCGCCAGCAGCTTGGGGCAGGGTGGCTACGAGCAGTACTTC. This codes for CASSLGQGGYEQYF.

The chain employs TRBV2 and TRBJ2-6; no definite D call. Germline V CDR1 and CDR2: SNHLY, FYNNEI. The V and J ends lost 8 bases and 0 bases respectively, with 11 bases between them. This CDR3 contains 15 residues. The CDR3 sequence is CASGQQNSGANVLTF. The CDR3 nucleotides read TGTGCCAGCGGTCAGCAAAACTCTGGGGCCAACGTCCTGACTTTC.

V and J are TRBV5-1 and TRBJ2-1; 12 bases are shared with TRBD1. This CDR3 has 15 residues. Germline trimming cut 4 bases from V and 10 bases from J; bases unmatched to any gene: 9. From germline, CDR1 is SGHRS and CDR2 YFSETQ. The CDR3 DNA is TGCGCCAGCAGCCCCCGGGACAGGGGGCGCGGGGAGCAGTTCTTC. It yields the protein CASSPRDRGRGEQFF.

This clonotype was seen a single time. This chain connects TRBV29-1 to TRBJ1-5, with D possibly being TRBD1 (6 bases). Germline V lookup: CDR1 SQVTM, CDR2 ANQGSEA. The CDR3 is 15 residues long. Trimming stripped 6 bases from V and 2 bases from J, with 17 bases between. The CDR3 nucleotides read TGCAGCGTGCGGGACACCGAACTAGGCAATCAGCCCCAGCATTTT. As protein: CSVRDTELGNQPQHF.

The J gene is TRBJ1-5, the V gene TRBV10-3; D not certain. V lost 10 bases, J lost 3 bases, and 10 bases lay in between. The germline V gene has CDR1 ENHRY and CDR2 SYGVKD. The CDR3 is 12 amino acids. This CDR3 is CATGNSNQPQHF. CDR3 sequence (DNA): TGTGCCACAGGTAATTCCAATCAGCCCCAGCATTTT.

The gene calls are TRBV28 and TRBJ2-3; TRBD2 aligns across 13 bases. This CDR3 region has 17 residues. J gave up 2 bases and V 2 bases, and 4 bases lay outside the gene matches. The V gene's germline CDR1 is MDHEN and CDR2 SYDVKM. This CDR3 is CASSLQTSGRATDTQYF. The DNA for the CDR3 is TGTGCCAGCAGTTTACAAACTAGCGGGAGGGCCACAGATACGCAGTATTTT. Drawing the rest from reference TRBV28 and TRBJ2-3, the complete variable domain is DVKVTQSSRYLVKRTGEKVFLECVQDMDHENMFWYRQDPGLGLRLIYFSYDVKMKEKGDIPEGYSVSREKKERFSLILESASTNQTSMYLCASSLQTSGRATDTQYFGPGTRLTVL.

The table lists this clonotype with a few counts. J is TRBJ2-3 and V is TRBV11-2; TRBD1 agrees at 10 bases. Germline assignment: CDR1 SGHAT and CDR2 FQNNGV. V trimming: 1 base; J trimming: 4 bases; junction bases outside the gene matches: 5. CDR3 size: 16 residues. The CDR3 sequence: CASSLARDRGADTQYF. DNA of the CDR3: TGTGCCAGCAGCTTAGCGAGGGACAGGGGTGCAGATACGCAGTATTTT.

CDR3 sequence (DNA): TGTGCCAGCAGTTTGGGGACCAGCGGGGTCCAAGAGACCCAGTACTTC. This sequence encodes CASSLGTSGVQETQYF. This chain uses TRBV28 with TRBJ2-5, with 7 bases that match TRBD2. V was clipped by 3 bases and J by 1 base; unmatched bases: 8. CDR1 MDHEN and CDR2 SYDVKM come from the germline V gene. This CDR3 region has 16 residues.

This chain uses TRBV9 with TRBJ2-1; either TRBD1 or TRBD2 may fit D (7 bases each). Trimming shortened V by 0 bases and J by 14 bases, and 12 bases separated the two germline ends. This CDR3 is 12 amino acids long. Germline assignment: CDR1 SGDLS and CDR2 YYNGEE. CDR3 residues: CASSVGQGGKFF. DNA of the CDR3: TGTGCCAGCAGCGTAGGGCAGGGGGGGAAGTTCTTC.

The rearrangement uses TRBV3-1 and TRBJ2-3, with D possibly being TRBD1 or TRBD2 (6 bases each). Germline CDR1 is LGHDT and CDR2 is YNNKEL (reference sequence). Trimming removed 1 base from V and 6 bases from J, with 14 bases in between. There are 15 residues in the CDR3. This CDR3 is CASSQVGGRMDTQYF. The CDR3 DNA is TGTGCCAGCAGCCAAGTAGGGGGGAGAATGGATACGCAGTATTTT.

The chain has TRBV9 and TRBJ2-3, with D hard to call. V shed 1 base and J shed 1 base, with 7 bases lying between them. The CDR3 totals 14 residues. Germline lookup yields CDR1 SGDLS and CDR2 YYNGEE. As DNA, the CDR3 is TGTGCCAGCAGCGTACTGGTGGGCACAGATACGCAGTATTTT. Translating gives CASSVLVGTDTQYF.

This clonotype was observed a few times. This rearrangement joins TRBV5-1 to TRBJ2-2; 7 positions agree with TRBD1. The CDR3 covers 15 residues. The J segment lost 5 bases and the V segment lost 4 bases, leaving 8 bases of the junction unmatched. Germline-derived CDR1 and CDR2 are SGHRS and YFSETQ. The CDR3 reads CASSDRVPRTGELFF. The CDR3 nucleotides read TGCGCCAGCAGCGACAGGGTGCCGAGGACCGGGGAGCTGTTTTTT.

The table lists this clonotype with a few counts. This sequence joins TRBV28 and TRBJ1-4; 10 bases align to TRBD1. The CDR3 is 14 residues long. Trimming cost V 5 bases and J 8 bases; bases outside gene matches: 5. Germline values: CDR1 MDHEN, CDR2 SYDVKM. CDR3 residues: CASSPGTGEEKLFF. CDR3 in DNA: TGTGCCAGCAGTCCGGGGACAGGGGAAGAAAAACTGTTTTTT. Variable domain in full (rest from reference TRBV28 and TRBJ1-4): DVKVTQSSRYLVKRTGEKVFLECVQDMDHENMFWYRQDPGLGLRLIYFSYDVKMKEKGDIPEGYSVSREKKERFSLILESASTNQTSMYLCASSPGTGEEKLFFGSGTQLSVL.